Detailed here is one TCR beta chain. Exclusion of a patient followed from autoimmune disease history or systemic immunosuppression. Trimming cost V 6 bases and J 6 bases; bases outside gene matches: 5. The germline gives CDR1 MNHEY, CDR2 SMNVEV (reference sequence). The CDR3 has 13 amino acids. The sample is drawn from a study of OX40 agonist ivuxolimab in advanced cancers. Produced via immunoSEQ multiplex PCR; TCRdb's table is partial and in-frame only. The profile covers about 100,000 clones, with around 93% appearing a single time and about 0.51% taken by the ten largest. Sequencing used CD4+ or CD8+ T cells sorted from blood, obtained in a trial of the OX40 agonist ivuxolimab. The chain combines TRBV27 with TRBJ2-3, with 8 bases identical to TRBD1. The TCR originated in an adult with an advanced solid tumor such as melanoma, head and neck, liver or kidney cancer. CDR3 DNA: TGTGCCAGCAGCCTCGACAGGGGTGATACGCAGTATTTT. This encodes CASSLDRGDTQYF.